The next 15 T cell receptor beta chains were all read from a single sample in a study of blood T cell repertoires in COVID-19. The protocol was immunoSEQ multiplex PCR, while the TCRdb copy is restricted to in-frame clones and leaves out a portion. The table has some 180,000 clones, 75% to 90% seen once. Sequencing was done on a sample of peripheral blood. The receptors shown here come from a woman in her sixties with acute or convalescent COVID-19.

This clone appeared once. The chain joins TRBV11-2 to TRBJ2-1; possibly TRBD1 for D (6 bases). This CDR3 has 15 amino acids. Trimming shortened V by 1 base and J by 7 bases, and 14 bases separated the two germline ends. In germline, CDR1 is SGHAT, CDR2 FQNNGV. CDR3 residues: CASSLVPNRENEQFF. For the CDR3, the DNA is TGTGCCAGCAGCTTAGTTCCCAACAGGGAGAATGAGCAGTTCTTC.

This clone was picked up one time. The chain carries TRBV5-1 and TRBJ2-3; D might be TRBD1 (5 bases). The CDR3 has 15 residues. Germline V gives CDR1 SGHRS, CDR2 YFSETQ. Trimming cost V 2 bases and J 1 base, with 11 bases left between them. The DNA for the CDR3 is TGCGCCAGCAGCTTTAGGACATGGGGCACAGATACGCAGTATTTT. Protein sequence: CASSFRTWGTDTQYF.

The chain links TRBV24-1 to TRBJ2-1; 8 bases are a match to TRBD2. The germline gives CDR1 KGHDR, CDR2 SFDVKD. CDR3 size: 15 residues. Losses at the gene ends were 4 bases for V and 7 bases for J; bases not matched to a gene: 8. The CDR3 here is CATSEDGRARNEQFF. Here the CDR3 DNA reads TGTGCCACCAGTGAGGACGGGAGGGCCCGGAATGAGCAGTTCTTC.

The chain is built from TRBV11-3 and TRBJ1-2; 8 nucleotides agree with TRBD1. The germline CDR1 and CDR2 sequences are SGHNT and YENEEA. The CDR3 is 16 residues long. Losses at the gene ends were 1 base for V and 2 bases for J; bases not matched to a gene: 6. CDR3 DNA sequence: TGTGCCAGCAGCTTAGTTTGGACAGGGCCCAACTATGGCTACACCTTC. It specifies CASSLVWTGPNYGYTF. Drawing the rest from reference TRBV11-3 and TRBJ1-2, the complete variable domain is EAGVVQSPRYKIIEKKQPVAFWCNPISGHNTLYWYLQNLGQGPELLIRYENEEAVDDSQLPKDRFSAERLKGVDSTLKIQPAELGDSAVYLCASSLVWTGPNYGYTFGSGTRLTVV.

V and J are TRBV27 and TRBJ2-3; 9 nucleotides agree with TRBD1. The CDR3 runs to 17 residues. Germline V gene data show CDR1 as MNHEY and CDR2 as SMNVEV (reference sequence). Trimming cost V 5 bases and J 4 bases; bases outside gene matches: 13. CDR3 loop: CASSLTGWDRVPDTQYF. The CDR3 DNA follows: TGTGCCAGCAGTCTAACCGGGTGGGACAGGGTTCCAGATACGCAGTATTTT.

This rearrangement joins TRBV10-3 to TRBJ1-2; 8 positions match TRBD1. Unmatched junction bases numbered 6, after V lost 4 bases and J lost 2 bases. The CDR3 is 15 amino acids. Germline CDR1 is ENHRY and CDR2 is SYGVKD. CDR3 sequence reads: CAISGGDRLNYGYTF. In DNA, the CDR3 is TGTGCCATCAGTGGGGGGGACAGGTTAAACTATGGCTACACCTTC.

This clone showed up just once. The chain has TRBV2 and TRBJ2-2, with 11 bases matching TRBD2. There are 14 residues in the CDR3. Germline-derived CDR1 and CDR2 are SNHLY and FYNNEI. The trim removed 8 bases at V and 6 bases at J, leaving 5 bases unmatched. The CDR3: CASSGLADPGELFF. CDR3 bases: TGTGCCAGCTCGGGACTAGCGGATCCCGGGGAGCTGTTTTTT.

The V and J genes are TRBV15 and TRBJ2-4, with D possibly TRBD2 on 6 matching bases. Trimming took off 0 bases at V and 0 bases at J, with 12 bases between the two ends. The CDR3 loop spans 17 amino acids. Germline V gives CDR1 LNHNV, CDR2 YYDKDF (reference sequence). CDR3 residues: CATSRDPGRLAKNIQYF. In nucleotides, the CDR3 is TGTGCCACCAGCAGAGATCCAGGGAGGCTAGCCAAAAACATTCAGTACTTC.

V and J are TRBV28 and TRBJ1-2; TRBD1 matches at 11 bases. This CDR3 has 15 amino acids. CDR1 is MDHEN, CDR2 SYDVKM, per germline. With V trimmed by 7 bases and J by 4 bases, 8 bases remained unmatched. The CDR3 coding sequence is TGTGCCAGCACCCGGGGGACAGGGGGAAGCTATGGCTACACCTTC. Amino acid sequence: CASTRGTGGSYGYTF.

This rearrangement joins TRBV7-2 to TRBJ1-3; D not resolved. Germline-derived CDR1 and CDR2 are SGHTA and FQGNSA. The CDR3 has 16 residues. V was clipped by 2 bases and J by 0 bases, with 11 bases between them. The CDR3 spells CASSLSRLNSGNTIYF. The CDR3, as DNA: TGTGCCAGCAGCTTATCAAGACTGAACTCTGGAAACACCATATATTTT.

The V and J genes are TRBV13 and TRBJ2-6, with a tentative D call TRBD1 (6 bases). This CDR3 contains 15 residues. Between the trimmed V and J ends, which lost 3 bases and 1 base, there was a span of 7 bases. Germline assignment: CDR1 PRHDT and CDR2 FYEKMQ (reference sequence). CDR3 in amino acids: CASSFGQSGANVLTF. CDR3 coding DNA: TGTGCCAGCAGCTTTGGACAGTCTGGGGCCAACGTCCTGACTTTC. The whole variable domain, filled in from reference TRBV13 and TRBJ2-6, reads AAGVIQSPRHLIKEKRETATLKCYPIPRHDTVYWYQQGPGQDPQFLISFYEKMQSDKGSIPDRFSAQQFSDYHSELNMSSLELGDSALYFCASSFGQSGANVLTFGAGSRLTVL.

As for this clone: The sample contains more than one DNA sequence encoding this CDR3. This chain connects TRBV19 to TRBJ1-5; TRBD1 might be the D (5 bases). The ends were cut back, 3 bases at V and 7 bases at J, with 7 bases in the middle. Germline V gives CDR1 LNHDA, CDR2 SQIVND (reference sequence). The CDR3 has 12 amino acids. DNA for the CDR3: TGTGCCAGTAGTATTCAGGGCCAGCCCCAGCATTTT. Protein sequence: CASSIQGQPQHF.

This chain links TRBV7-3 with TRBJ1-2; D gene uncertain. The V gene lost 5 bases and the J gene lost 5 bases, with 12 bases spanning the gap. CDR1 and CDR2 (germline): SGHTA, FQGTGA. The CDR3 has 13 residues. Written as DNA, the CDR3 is TGTGCCAGCAGCCCCAGCGGAGAGTATGGCTACACCTTC. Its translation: CASSPSGEYGYTF.

CDR3 sequence: CASSPRSRQSYGYTF. The CDR3 DNA follows: TGTGCCAGCTCCCCTCGGAGCAGACAGTCCTATGGCTACACCTTC. This chain uses TRBV18 with TRBJ1-2, with D possibly matching TRBD1 (5 bases). The CDR3 consists of 15 residues. Per germline, CDR1 KGHSH and CDR2 LQKENI. Trimming took off 6 bases at V and 4 bases at J, with 18 bases between the two ends.

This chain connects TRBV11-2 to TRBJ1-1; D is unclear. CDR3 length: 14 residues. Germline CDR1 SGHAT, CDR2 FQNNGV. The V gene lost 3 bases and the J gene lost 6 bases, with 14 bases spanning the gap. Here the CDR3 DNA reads TGTGCCAGCAGCTTCGCCCGAGGTGTGCCTGAAGCTTTCTTT. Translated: CASSFARGVPEAFF.